This entry describes one T cell receptor (beta chain). The sample is drawn from a study of control samples from healthy donors and cancer patients. The V gene's germline CDR1 is MNHEY and CDR2 SVGAGI. The CDR3 runs 15 residues. With 5 bases clipped from V and 5 bases from J, the junction kept 12 bases outside the gene matches. Assay used: immunoSEQ multiplex PCR; TCRdb lists only in-frame clones, some missing. The sample shows tens of thousands of clones, roughly 94% of them seen only once. This TCR was recovered from a man aged 25-45 years in good health. Sequenced material: blood. The chain recombines TRBV6-5 with TRBJ2-7, with TRBD2 identical over 7 bases. The chain's CDR3 is CASSTRGGSGHEQYF. The CDR3 region has the DNA TGTGCCAGCAGTACTCGTGGCGGGAGTGGACACGAGCAGTACTTC.